Following are 31 T cell receptor beta chains from one sample sequenced in a study of shared clonotypes between healthy human individuals. CD8 cells classed as naive were CD45RO-negative and positively selected for CCR7, excluding terminally differentiated effector memory CD45RA+ cells. Here immunoSEQ multiplex PCR was the method, and the copy in TCRdb shows in-frame clones only, minus some. Seen here are about 2 million clones, approximately 95% observed once, and the top ten hold under 1.5%. Sequenced input: naive CD8+ T cells sorted from blood. The receptors shown here come from a man younger than 35 in good health.

V and J are TRBV13 and TRBJ2-5, with D uncertain. This CDR3 region has 13 residues. Trimming took 4 bases from V and 1 from J, leaving 7 bases between them. Germline V lookup: CDR1 PRHDT, CDR2 FYEKMQ (reference sequence). The CDR3 region is CASSYQRQETQYF. CDR3 bases: TGTGCCAGCAGCTACCAGCGCCAAGAGACCCAGTACTTC.

The CDR3 bases are TGTGCCAGCAGTGAAGGTAGCGGGGGAACTAATGAGCAGTTCTTC. It encodes CASSEGSGGTNEQFF. This sequence joins TRBV2 and TRBJ2-1; 9 bases agree with TRBD2. The CDR3 is 15 residues long. From germline, CDR1 is SNHLY and CDR2 FYNNEI. The V and J ends lost 1 base and 7 bases, in that order; junction bases with no gene match: 5.

V gene TRBV5-3 combines with J gene TRBJ2-1; D possibly matches TRBD1 or TRBD2 (5 bases each). TRBV5-3 is flagged as an ORF with uncertain function. The germline V and J ends were trimmed by 2 bases and 6 bases, with 27 bases remaining between them. This CDR3 is 19 amino acids long. The CDR3 protein is CARSFDPGPRPQRFNEQFF. The CDR3 nucleotides read TGTGCCAGAAGCTTTGATCCGGGACCCCGGCCCCAGCGATTCAATGAGCAGTTCTTC.

The chain carries TRBV7-9 and TRBJ2-7, with D tentatively TRBD1 or TRBD2 (5 bases each). CDR3 length equals 15 residues. V was shortened by 7 bases and J by 2 bases, with 18 bases between the two germline ends. CDR1 SEHNR and CDR2 FQNEAQ come from the germline V gene (reference sequence). As DNA, the CDR3 is TGTGCCAGCACCGGCCGGGACCCGGAAACCTACGAGCAGTACTTC. Encoded protein: CASTGRDPETYEQYF. Based on the CDR3 plus reference TRBV7-9 and TRBJ2-7, the full variable domain is DTGVSQNPRHKITKRGQNVTFRCDPISEHNRLYWYRQTLGQGPEFLTYFQNEAQLEKSRLLSDRFSAERPKGSFSTLEIQRTEQGDSAMYLCASTGRDPETYEQYFGPGTRLTVT.

Concerning this clone: Distinct nucleotide sequences in the sample also encode this CDR3. This chain connects TRBV6-1 to TRBJ2-7; perhaps TRBD1 as D (6 bases). V dropped 6 bases and J dropped 4 bases, with 7 bases sitting between them. CDR1 is MNHNS, CDR2 SASEGT, per germline. The CDR3 has 11 amino acids. The DNA of the CDR3 is TGTGCCAGCAGCGACAGGTACGAGCAGTACTTC. It specifies CASSDRYEQYF.

The J gene is TRBJ2-7, the V gene TRBV6-5; possibly TRBD2 for D (6 bases). The CDR3 contains 16 residues. Germline V gene data show CDR1 as MNHEY and CDR2 as SVGAGI. The V and J ends lost 0 bases and 5 bases respectively, with 17 bases between them. For the CDR3, the DNA is TGTGCCAGCAGTTACTCGGAGGAGGGACGAGGGAACGAGCAGTACTTC. Protein sequence: CASSYSEEGRGNEQYF.

The chain joins TRBV27 to TRBJ2-3; 11 positions match TRBD2. The CDR3 covers 15 residues. The trim removed 5 bases at V and 6 bases at J, leaving 7 bases unmatched. The germline V gene encodes CDR1 MNHEY and CDR2 SMNVEV (reference sequence). CDR3 nucleotide sequence: TGTGCCAGCAGTCTTAGCGGGGGGGCCCCGGATACGCAGTATTTT. It specifies CASSLSGGAPDTQYF.

The chain carries TRBV27 and TRBJ2-1; D call uncertain. Per the germline V gene, CDR1 is MNHEY and CDR2 is SMNVEV (reference sequence). The CDR3 is made up of 15 amino acids. V lost 4 bases, J lost 0 bases, and 10 bases lay in between. This CDR3 is CASSSRVGSYNEQFF. The DNA of the CDR3 is TGTGCCAGCAGTTCCCGGGTGGGCTCCTACAATGAGCAGTTCTTC.

J is TRBJ1-2 and V is TRBV29-1; TRBD1 aligns across 7 bases. Germline trimming cut 7 bases from V and 4 bases from J; bases unmatched to any gene: 3. Germline-derived CDR1 and CDR2 are SQVTM and ANQGSEA. The CDR3 is made up of 11 amino acids. Here the CDR3 reads CSDGTVYGYTF. For the CDR3, the DNA is TGCAGCGATGGGACAGTCTATGGCTACACCTTC.

CDR3 sequence reads: CAWSVGRFNEQFF. CDR3 coding DNA: TGTGCCTGGAGTGTAGGCCGCTTCAATGAGCAGTTCTTC. The chain carries TRBV30 and TRBJ2-1; no reliable D call. Trimming took off 0 bases at V and 6 bases at J, with 9 bases between the two ends. The germline V gene has CDR1 GTSNPN and CDR2 SVGIG (reference sequence). The CDR3 is made up of 13 amino acids.

The CDR3 DNA sequence: TGTGCCATCAGTGACATCGGAGGGTATGGCTACACCTTC. Translating gives CAISDIGGYGYTF. The rearrangement joins TRBV10-3 to TRBJ1-2, with D uncertain. The CDR3 has 13 amino acids. The V gene's germline CDR1 is ENHRY and CDR2 SYGVKD. The V gene lost 3 bases and the J gene lost 5 bases, with 10 bases spanning the gap.

The CDR3 DNA is TGTGCCAGCAGCCCCGGACTGATAGAGACCCAGTACTTC. Translated, it gives CASSPGLIETQYF. This chain connects TRBV6-5 to TRBJ2-5, with TRBD2 as a possible D gene (5 bases). CDR1 is MNHEY, CDR2 SVGAGI, per germline. The CDR3 runs to 13 residues. V lost 6 bases, J lost 4 bases, and 12 bases lay in between.

V usage is TRBV13 and J usage is TRBJ1-6; D may be TRBD1 (6 bases). V lost 8 bases and J lost 3, with 17 bases in between. Germline V CDR1 and CDR2: PRHDT, FYEKMQ (reference sequence). The CDR3 runs to 16 residues. CDR3 in DNA: TGTGCCAGCGGACAGAATGGAATTATCTATAATTCACCCCTCCACTTT. Protein sequence: CASGQNGIIYNSPLHF.

The J gene is TRBJ1-4, the V gene TRBV5-1, with 8 bases aligning to TRBD1. This CDR3 has 15 residues. CDR1 SGHRS and CDR2 YFSETQ come from the germline V gene. V was pared by 0 bases and J by 5 bases, with 3 bases of the junction left unmatched. CDR3 sequence (DNA): TGCGCCAGCAGCTTGGGGACAGGGAACAATGAAAAACTGTTTTTT. Its translation is CASSLGTGNNEKLFF.

In its sample, this clone was seen once. The V gene is TRBV5-8, the J gene TRBJ1-1; D is ambiguous. This CDR3 has 10 residues. The V gene's germline CDR1 is SGHTS and CDR2 YDEGEE. V was clipped by 4 bases and J by 11 bases, with 9 bases between them. CDR3 sequence (DNA): TGTGCCAGCAGCGCCCCGAGTGCTTTCTTT. This translates into CASSAPSAFF.

The rearrangement links TRBV19 to TRBJ2-2; the match to TRBD2 covers 9 bases. Germline V gives CDR1 LNHDA, CDR2 SQIVND (reference sequence). The CDR3 sequence is 16 residues long. V lost 4 bases to trimming and J lost 0 bases; unmatched junction nucleotides: 3. The CDR3 DNA reads as TGTGCCAGTAGTAACGGACTAGCGCCGAACACCGGGGAGCTGTTTTTT. This gives the protein CASSNGLAPNTGELFF.

The V call is TRBV19, the J call TRBJ2-7; 10 nucleotides agree with TRBD1. Looked up from germline, CDR1 is LNHDA and CDR2 is SQIVND (reference sequence). The CDR3 is made up of 14 amino acids. V was pared by 6 bases and J by 6 bases, with 8 bases of the junction left unmatched. Here the CDR3 reads CASSSPRDRGEQYF. In nucleotides, the CDR3 is TGTGCCAGTAGCTCTCCCCGGGACAGGGGCGAGCAGTACTTC. The full variable domain, with the rest looked up from reference TRBV19 and TRBJ2-7, is DGGITQSPKYLFRKEGQNVTLSCEQNLNHDAMYWYRQDPGQGLRLIYYSQIVNDFQKGDIAEGYSVSREKKESFPLTVTSAQKNPTAFYLCASSSPRDRGEQYFGPGTRLTVT.

This chain uses TRBV11-2 with TRBJ2-7; 8 positions match TRBD1. The CDR3 is 13 residues long. CDR1 SGHAT and CDR2 FQNNGV come from the germline V gene. J lost 12 bases, V lost 4 bases, and 11 bases had no gene match. CDR3 in DNA: TGTGCCAGCAGCTCCGGGACAGGTATCAGTATGTACTTC. It codes for CASSSGTGISMYF.

In its sample, this clone was seen once. The sample has other DNA sequences that encode this CDR3 too. The J gene is TRBJ2-2, the V gene TRBV27, with 11 bases aligning to TRBD2. The CDR3 length is 16 residues. Germline CDR1 is MNHEY and CDR2 is SMNVEV (reference sequence). V dropped 1 base and J dropped 6; count of bases not matched to a gene: 4. The CDR3 loop is CASSLLAGGPSGELFF. CDR3 DNA: TGTGCCAGCAGTTTATTAGCGGGAGGGCCGTCCGGGGAGCTGTTTTTT.

The chain has TRBV29-1 and TRBJ2-2; D possibly corresponds to TRBD2 (6 bases). CDR3 length: 14 amino acids. Germline V gene lookup returns CDR1 SQVTM and CDR2 ANQGSEA. V lost 0 bases to trimming and J lost 4 bases, with 9 bases between them. Here the CDR3 reads CSVEDGAGTGELFF. The CDR3 DNA sequence: TGCAGCGTTGAAGACGGAGCGGGCACCGGGGAGCTGTTTTTT.

The chain links TRBV10-3 to TRBJ2-5; TRBD2 matches 7 bases. The CDR3 has 13 amino acids. Trimming at V came to 7 bases and at J to 2 bases, leaving 4 bases not matched to a gene. Per the germline V gene, CDR1 is ENHRY and CDR2 is SYGVKD. CDR3 coding DNA: TGTGCCATCACCACGGGACTACAAGAGACCCAGTACTTC. Its translation: CAITTGLQETQYF.

The chain links TRBV9 to TRBJ1-2; perhaps TRBD1 as D (6 bases). CDR3 size: 13 residues. V dropped 4 bases and J dropped 3 bases, with 10 bases sitting between them. Germline lookup yields CDR1 SGDLS and CDR2 YYNGEE. The CDR3 nucleotides are TGTGCCAGCAGCTTAGGACAGTACTATGGCTACACCTTC. This translates into CASSLGQYYGYTF.

CDR3 sequence: CASSPHIQNEETQYF. DNA for the CDR3: TGCGCCAGCAGCCCCCACATACAGAATGAAGAGACCCAGTACTTC. The V gene is TRBV4-1, the J gene TRBJ2-5; no reliable D call. V dropped 4 bases and J dropped 3 bases, with 15 bases sitting between them. This CDR3 is 15 amino acids long. CDR1 MGHRA and CDR2 YSYEKL come from the germline V gene.

This CDR3 is CASTLGGGYNEQFF. CDR3 DNA sequence: TGTGCCAGCACCTTAGGGGGGGGTTACAATGAGCAGTTCTTC. The chain carries TRBV27 and TRBJ2-1; D possibly corresponds to TRBD2 (7 bases). Germline CDR1 MNHEY, CDR2 SMNVEV (reference sequence). V lost 7 bases to trimming and J lost 4 bases, with 14 bases between them. The CDR3 contains 14 residues.

This clone was recorded only once. This chain joins TRBV2 and TRBJ1-2; TRBD1 agrees at 8 bases. The CDR3 length is 14 residues. Germline trimming cut 6 bases from V and 7 bases from J; bases unmatched to any gene: 10. Per germline, CDR1 SNHLY and CDR2 FYNNEI. The CDR3 loop is CASRAPGQDPGYTF. The CDR3 DNA follows: TGTGCCAGCAGGGCCCCGGGACAGGACCCTGGCTACACCTTC.

This chain joins TRBV9 and TRBJ2-3, with D tentatively TRBD1 (7 bases). The ends were cut back, 3 bases at V and 0 bases at J, with 11 bases in the middle. CDR1 is SGDLS, CDR2 YYNGEE, per germline. This CDR3 is built from 15 residues. This CDR3 is CASSGGDRSTDTQYF. CDR3 in DNA: TGTGCCAGCAGCGGGGGGGACAGAAGCACAGATACGCAGTATTTT.

This chain links TRBV6-5 with TRBJ2-1; D is undetermined. Trimming removed 0 bases at V and 10 bases at J, with 16 bases between. The germline gives CDR1 MNHEY, CDR2 SVGAGI. This CDR3 region has 15 residues. The CDR3 loop is CASSYSPDPNVEQFF. The CDR3 DNA is TGTGCCAGCAGTTACTCTCCGGACCCCAACGTCGAGCAGTTCTTC.

This rearrangement joins TRBV5-4 to TRBJ2-7, with D perhaps assigned TRBD1 or TRBD2 (5 bases each). The CDR3 totals 14 residues. From germline, CDR1 is SGHNT and CDR2 YYREEE (reference sequence). Trimming pared 4 bases from V and 3 bases from J, leaving 14 bases between. This CDR3 is CASSVPGPIYEQYF. The CDR3 region has the DNA TGTGCCAGCAGCGTACCGGGGCCGATCTACGAGCAGTACTTC.

The CDR3 reads CSVRTNTEAFF. The CDR3 coding sequence is TGCAGCGTTCGAACGAACACTGAAGCTTTCTTT. The gene calls are TRBV29-1 and TRBJ1-1; no reliable D call. The V end lost 5 bases, the J end lost 1 base, and 5 bases lay between the germline ends. The CDR3 has 11 residues. Germline V gene sequence: CDR1 SQVTM, CDR2 ANQGSEA.

The rearrangement uses TRBV10-3 and TRBJ2-7; possibly TRBD1 or TRBD2 for D (5 bases each). V was cut by 0 bases and J by 2 bases, with 20 bases left in between. Germline V CDR1 and CDR2: ENHRY, SYGVKD. There are 18 residues in the CDR3. In nucleotides, the CDR3 is TGTGCCATCAGTGAGTCGGGGACGGGAACATACCTAGCCTACGAGCAGTACTTC. It is translated as CAISESGTGTYLAYEQYF.

This chain links TRBV27 with TRBJ2-1, with 11 bases aligning to TRBD2. Losses at the gene ends were 2 bases for V and 4 bases for J; bases not matched to a gene: 4. Germline CDR1 MNHEY, CDR2 SMNVEV (reference sequence). CDR3 length: 16 amino acids. The CDR3 here is CASSLRTSGSYNEQFF. In DNA, the CDR3 is TGTGCCAGCAGTTTAAGGACTAGCGGGTCGTACAATGAGCAGTTCTTC.